This T cell receptor (beta chain) appears in the sequencing data of a study of T cell responses to AZD1222 COVID-19 vaccine. Germline V lookup: CDR1 LGHDT, CDR2 YNNKEL (reference sequence). V was pared by 5 bases and J by 6 bases, with 9 bases of the junction left unmatched. The CDR3 loop spans 15 amino acids. The repertoire was sequenced with immunoSEQ multiplex PCR; TCRdb's copy has only in-frame clones and lacks some. The table records about 78,000 clones, over 75% of them present only once. The J gene is TRBJ2-3, the V gene TRBV3-1 (or the pseudogene TRBV3-2); 9 bases fit TRBD2. Sequenced here: peripheral blood, sampled 28 days after the second AZD1222 dose. This TCR derives from an adult who received the AZD1222 COVID-19 vaccine. The CDR3 nucleotides read TGTGCCAGCAGCTGGAGCGGGAGGCCTGGGGATACGCAGTATTTT. This gives the protein CASSWSGRPGDTQYF.